These 7 T cell receptor beta chains originate from one sample sequenced in a study of T cell repertoires in cytomegalovirus infection (dated by TCRdb to about 2019). The sample was run on an Illumina HiSeq 1500. TCRdb handled the public reads itself, with Q25 trimming in fastp and clone calling in MiXCR, and kept productive beta chains. Merged by CDR3 protein, the rows form single entries marked with the most common genes and DNA. Within this sample are some 350,000 distinct CDR3 sequences, with 18% of them counted one time only. Around 9.3% of the sample is held by the ten biggest clonotypes. Sequenced sample: PBMCs. The receptors shown here come from a human donor in good health (CMV status not recorded). Some clones in this sample may be carry-over from other donors' samples.

The chain employs TRBV28 and TRBJ1-1; no definite D call. CDR1 and CDR2 (germline): MDHEN, SYDVKM. V gave up 5 bases and J gave up 3 bases, with 16 bases separating them. The length of the CDR3 is 15 residues. The DNA for the CDR3 is TGTGCCAGCAGTCCCGGACTCATCGGGCACACTGAAGCTTTCTTT. It codes for CASSPGLIGHTEAFF. Based on the CDR3 plus reference TRBV28 and TRBJ1-1, the full variable domain is DVKVTQSSRYLVKRTGEKVFLECVQDMDHENMFWYRQDPGLGLRLIYFSYDVKMKEKGDIPEGYSVSREKKERFSLILESASTNQTSMYLCASSPGLIGHTEAFFGQGTRLTVV.

This clonotype was counted only a few times. Here the CDR3 reads CASSQEVGGGTEAFF. The CDR3 nucleotides read TGCGCCAGCAGCCAAGAGGTGGGGGGGGGCACTGAAGCTTTCTTT. The chain carries TRBV4-1 and TRBJ1-1; TRBD1 might be the D (5 bases). Germline V gene sequence: CDR1 MGHRA, CDR2 YSYEKL. V lost 0 bases, J lost 4 bases, and 12 bases lay in between. The CDR3 loop spans 15 amino acids.

This clonotype was seen ten or more times. V usage is TRBV6-1 and J usage is TRBJ2-6, with D perhaps being TRBD1 or TRBD2 (5 bases each). Trimming pared 7 bases from V and 1 base from J, leaving 11 bases between. This CDR3 contains 15 residues. Germline V gene lookup returns CDR1 MNHNS and CDR2 SASEGT. CDR3 protein: CASTGWGSGANVLTF. The CDR3 DNA is TGTGCCAGCACCGGCTGGGGGTCTGGGGCCAACGTCCTGACTTTC.

The sample holds a few counts of this clonotype. The chain combines TRBV19 with TRBJ2-7; D call uncertain. The CDR3 covers 14 residues. Per germline, CDR1 LNHDA and CDR2 SQIVND (reference sequence). V dropped 3 bases and J dropped 2 bases, with 11 bases sitting between them. The CDR3: CASSMVGIAYEQYF. CDR3 sequence (DNA): TGTGCCAGTAGTATGGTCGGCATTGCCTACGAGCAGTACTTC.

The chain joins TRBV5-4 to TRBJ2-3; TRBD2 matches 8 bases. The CDR3 is 16 residues long. Germline lookup yields CDR1 SGHNT and CDR2 YYREEE (reference sequence). V was pared by 4 bases and J by 3 bases, with 10 bases of the junction left unmatched. The CDR3: CASSLSGGPGTDTQYF. CDR3 sequence (DNA): TGTGCCAGCAGCCTATCGGGGGGGCCAGGGACAGATACGCAGTATTTT. Using reference TRBV5-4 and TRBJ2-3 for the parts outside the CDR3, the full variable domain is ETGVTQSPTHLIKTRGQQVTLRCSSQSGHNTVSWYQQALGQGPQFIFQYYREEENGRGNFPPRFSGLQFPNYSSELNVNALELDDSALYLCASSLSGGPGTDTQYFGPGTRLTVL.

This clonotype was seen repeatedly, ten times or more. The V call is TRBV7-2, the J call TRBJ2-5; TRBD2 matches 7 bases. After removal of 5 bases from V and 2 bases from J, the junction contained 11 bases not matched to a gene. Germline loops: CDR1 SGHTA, CDR2 FQGNSA. The CDR3 has 16 residues. The CDR3 here is CASSARGREVQETQYF. The CDR3 region has the DNA TGTGCCAGCAGCGCCCGTGGGAGGGAGGTACAAGAGACCCAGTACTTC.

Only a few counts were recorded for this clonotype. This chain connects TRBV5-6 to TRBJ1-2; D remains unclear. This CDR3 is 15 amino acids long. The germline CDR1 and CDR2 sequences are SGHDT and YYEEEE. V lost 1 base to trimming and J lost 2 bases, with 12 bases between them. CDR3 DNA: TGTGCCAGCAGCTTGTGGAGCAGAGTCAACTATGGCTACACCTTC. It yields the protein CASSLWSRVNYGYTF.